In its sample, the clone carrying this TCR beta chain is medium-sized. This entry comes from a study of graft-versus-host responses after intestinal transplantation. Assay: immunoSEQ multiplex PCR; the TCRdb copy retains only in-frame clones and omits some. The sample has roughly 4,000 clones; approximately 21% are singletons. CDR1 is MDHEN, CDR2 SYDVKM, per germline. The CDR3 contains 15 residues. Between the trimmed V and J ends, which lost 6 bases and 0 bases, there was a span of 9 bases. This specimen was alloreactive CD4+ T cells from a mixed lymphocyte reaction culture, taken before transplantation. As to subset: CFSE-low proliferating T cells sorted from roughly six-day pre-transplant mixed lymphocyte reaction (GvH or HvG direction). The chain employs TRBV28 and TRBJ1-6, with D unclear. This clonotype originated in a human patient who was an organ donor for intestinal transplantation. The CDR3: CASSIQSSYNSPLHF. CDR3 nucleotide sequence: TGTGCCAGCAGCATTCAGTCCTCCTATAATTCACCCCTCCACTTT.